The 31 T cell receptor beta chains below all came from one sample that was sequenced in a study of CD8 T cells in ankylosing spondylitis. TCRdb recomputed calls from the 5' RACE reads with MiXCR, one row per CDR3 protein. The repertoire holds over 200,000 distinct CDR3 sequences, roughly a tenth seen once, with 20% to 25% in the top ten. Sequencing was performed on blood, either unsorted or a sorted T cell fraction (not recorded which). Every receptor here comes from a male donor with ankylosing spondylitis or in good health (not recorded which).

This clonotype was found many times. V and J are TRBV11-2 and TRBJ2-1; D call uncertain. The CDR3 extends over 13 amino acids. CDR1 and CDR2 (germline): SGHAT, FQNNGV. Between the trimmed V and J ends, which lost 1 base and 8 bases, there was a span of 9 bases. CDR3 amino acids: CASSLGIVYEQFF. In nucleotides, the CDR3 is TGTGCCAGCAGCTTAGGAATCGTATATGAGCAGTTCTTC.

This clonotype was counted many times. The chain links TRBV7-3 to TRBJ1-1, with D unclear. Germline assignment: CDR1 SGHTA and CDR2 FQGTGA. CDR3 size: 13 residues. V lost 3 bases, J lost 3 bases, and 8 bases lay in between. CDR3 sequence: CASSFFGHTEAFF. In nucleotides, the CDR3 is TGTGCCAGCAGCTTTTTCGGACACACTGAAGCTTTCTTT. The variable domain in full, completed from reference TRBV7-3 and TRBJ1-1, reads GAGVSQTPSNKVTEKGKYVELRCDPISGHTALYWYRQSLGQGPEFLIYFQGTGAADDSGLPNDRFFAVRPEGSVSTLKIQRTERGDSAVYLCASSFFGHTEAFFGQGTRLTVV.

This clonotype was detected ten times or more. In nucleotides, the CDR3 is TGTGCCAGCAGTTTCCCAATCCGGGAACTTCTGCCCCTCCACTTT. This sequence encodes CASSFPIRELLPLHF. The chain is built from TRBV27 and TRBJ1-6; D remains unclear. CDR1 and CDR2 from the germline V gene are MNHEY and SMNVEV (reference sequence). The length of the CDR3 is 15 residues. Trimming removed 3 bases from V and 13 bases from J, with 19 bases in between.

This clonotype was picked up many times. This sequence joins TRBV7-2 and TRBJ2-2; D ambiguous. CDR3 length equals 15 residues. Trimming cost V 2 bases and J 2 bases, with 9 bases left between them. The germline CDR1 and CDR2 sequences are SGHTA and FQGNSA. In nucleotides, the CDR3 is TGTGCCAGCAGCTTACGGATCGATAACACCGGGGAGCTGTTTTTT. This encodes CASSLRIDNTGELFF.

This clonotype was detected ten times or more. This chain links TRBV24-1 with TRBJ2-2; 7 nucleotides match TRBD1. Germline loops: CDR1 KGHDR, CDR2 SFDVKD. The V segment lost 9 bases and the J segment 3 bases; nucleotides outside the gene matches: 6. This CDR3 is built from 14 residues. The CDR3 DNA reads TGTGCCACCGCCGGGACAGTCGACACCGGGGAGCTGTTTTTT. It specifies CATAGTVDTGELFF.

This clonotype was counted ten times or more. This sequence joins TRBV12-3 or TRBV12-4 and TRBJ2-1, with 9 bases aligning to TRBD2. V lost 6 bases to trimming and J lost 8 bases; unmatched junction nucleotides: 8. This CDR3 has 14 amino acids. CDR3 amino acids: CASSWGGGGDEQFF. CDR3 DNA: TGTGCCAGCAGCTGGGGCGGGGGGGGCGATGAGCAGTTCTTC.

This clonotype was detected ten times or more. CDR3 region: CASSPPDAGGNTIYF. As DNA, the CDR3 is TGCGCCAGCAGCCCGCCCGACGCGGGTGGAAACACCATATATTTT. The J gene is TRBJ1-3, the V gene TRBV5-1; no clear D. The CDR3 sequence is 15 residues long. Trimming stripped 4 bases from V and 3 bases from J, with 14 bases between. CDR1 and CDR2 from the germline V gene are SGHRS and YFSETQ.

This clonotype was counted between two and nine times. This sequence joins TRBV29-1 and TRBJ1-1, with D tentatively TRBD1 (6 bases). The CDR3 totals 15 residues. Germline CDR1 SQVTM, CDR2 ANQGSEA. V lost 4 bases and J 0 bases, leaving 15 bases between the germline ends. CDR3 residues: CSVGGASRLNTEAFF. In DNA form, the CDR3 reads TGCAGCGTTGGGGGGGCATCACGCCTGAACACTGAAGCTTTCTTT.

The DNA for the CDR3 is TGTGCCATCGGCCCTGGGGACCAGGCGAACATGGATACGCAGTATTTT. Amino acid sequence: CAIGPGDQANMDTQYF. The chain joins TRBV5-3 to TRBJ2-3, with D perhaps assigned TRBD1 or TRBD2 (5 bases each). TRBV5-3 is labeled an ORF, and its function is uncertain. This CDR3 spans 16 amino acids. The V end lost 9 bases, the J end lost 6 bases, and 26 bases lay between the germline ends.

This clonotype was seen many times. V gene TRBV7-2 combines with J gene TRBJ1-1, with TRBD1 as a possible D gene (5 bases). Between the trimmed V and J ends, which lost 4 bases and 5 bases, there was a span of 17 bases. Germline V gene data show CDR1 as SGHTA and CDR2 as FQGNSA. The CDR3 totals 15 residues. The CDR3 here is CASSSLRVEVTEAFF. The CDR3 region has the DNA TGTGCCAGCAGCTCGCTCAGGGTCGAGGTAACTGAAGCTTTCTTT.

Comments on this clonotype: Germline is not matched at one junction end, which may reflect a read error. The CDR3 DNA sequence: TGTGCCAACAGTTCGGGAACGCAGTATTTT. It codes for CANSSGTQYF. This chain connects TRBV12-3 or TRBV12-4 to TRBJ2-3, with a possible D match to TRBD2 (5 bases). This CDR3 has 10 residues.

This sequence joins TRBV29-1 and TRBJ2-5; 9 nucleotides align to TRBD1. The CDR3 contains 12 residues. Germline V gene sequence: CDR1 SQVTM, CDR2 ANQGSEA. V was clipped by 7 bases and J by 5 bases; unmatched bases: 5. CDR3: CSALQGAETQYF. In nucleotides, the CDR3 is TGCAGCGCCCTACAGGGGGCTGAGACCCAGTACTTC.

This clonotype was detected many times. V and J are TRBV6-1 and TRBJ2-7, with 8 bases identical to TRBD1. Germline V gene lookup returns CDR1 MNHNS and CDR2 SASEGT. Losses at the gene ends were 8 bases for V and 1 base for J; bases not matched to a gene: 10. The CDR3 extends over 15 amino acids. For the CDR3, the DNA is TGTGCCAGCCGGGGGAAAGACAGGGGATCCTACGAGCAGTACTTC. Its protein product is CASRGKDRGSYEQYF.

In this sample, this clonotype turned up a few times. The chain recombines TRBV7-2 with TRBJ2-3; D call uncertain. Germline lookup yields CDR1 SGHTA and CDR2 FQGNSA. The CDR3 has 14 amino acids. Trimming removed 1 base from V and 5 bases from J, with 10 bases in between. The CDR3 is CASSLDVGEDTQYF. The CDR3 DNA sequence: TGTGCCAGCAGCTTAGACGTCGGCGAAGATACGCAGTATTTT. Full variable domain (outside the CDR3, taken from reference TRBV7-2 and TRBJ2-3): GAGVSQSPSNKVTEKGKDVELRCDPISGHTALYWYRQSLGQGLEFLIYFQGNSAPDKSGLPSDRFSAERTGGSVSTLTIQRTQQEDSAVYLCASSLDVGEDTQYFGPGTRLTVL.

This clonotype was observed at least ten times. The chain has TRBV5-1 and TRBJ1-1; 7 bases are a match to TRBD1. Losses at the gene ends were 3 bases for V and 4 bases for J; bases not matched to a gene: 6. The CDR3 totals 14 residues. Germline V lookup: CDR1 SGHRS, CDR2 YFSETQ. The CDR3 loop is CASSWDPGGTEAFF. The CDR3 nucleotides are TGCGCCAGCAGCTGGGACCCAGGGGGCACTGAAGCTTTCTTT.

The sample holds a few counts of this clonotype. This chain connects TRBV30 to TRBJ2-1; 7 nucleotides agree with TRBD1. Germline assignment: CDR1 GTSNPN and CDR2 SVGIG (reference sequence). There are 13 residues in the CDR3. V shed 2 bases, J shed 9 bases, and the junction held 7 bases outside the gene matches. The CDR3 DNA sequence: TGTGCCTGGAGTTACAGGGGAAGGGGTGAGCAGTTCTTC. It codes for CAWSYRGRGEQFF.

The chain carries TRBV18 and TRBJ1-2; D remains ambiguous. The CDR3 has 13 amino acids. The germline V gene has CDR1 KGHSH and CDR2 LQKENI. V shed 4 bases and J shed 8 bases, with 14 bases lying between them. The CDR3 protein is CASSHDPGLGYTF. The DNA of the CDR3 is TGTGCCAGCTCACATGACCCTGGGCTAGGCTACACCTTC.

This clonotype was found many times. CDR3 region: CASSLAGSGAYNEQFF. The CDR3, as DNA: TGTGCCAGCAGCTTAGCTGGTAGCGGGGCTTACAATGAGCAGTTCTTC. The V and J genes are TRBV7-2 and TRBJ2-1, with TRBD2 matching over 8 bases. V shed 0 bases, J shed 4 bases, and the junction held 5 bases outside the gene matches. The CDR3 spans 16 residues. Germline V CDR1 and CDR2: SGHTA, FQGNSA.

As concerns this clonotype: The junction departs from the called germline gene at one end, perhaps through a read error. V and J are TRBV7-2 and TRBJ2-2; perhaps D is TRBD1 or TRBD2 (5 bases each). Germline V gene sequence: CDR1 SGHTA, CDR2 FQGNSA. CDR3 length: 16 amino acids. The CDR3 coding sequence is TGTTCCAGCAGCTTCCCCCCAGGGACCATCACCGGGGAGCTGTTTTTT. This translates into CSSSFPPGTITGELFF.

This clonotype was detected a few times. The chain couples TRBV7-9 to TRBJ2-5; 12 bases are a match to TRBD2. Germline V gives CDR1 SEHNR, CDR2 FQNEAQ (reference sequence). V gave up 4 bases and J gave up 0 bases; unmatched junction bases: 3. The CDR3 is 16 residues long. The CDR3 DNA follows: TGTGCCAGCAGCTCCGGGACTAGCGGGTACCAAGAGACCCAGTACTTC. Translating gives CASSSGTSGYQETQYF.

Remarks on this clonotype: This may come from a read error, since a much larger clone is one base off. J is TRBJ2-7 and V is TRBV10-3; TRBD1 matches at 7 bases. Trimming removed 9 bases from V and 7 bases from J; junction bases left unmatched: 9. The CDR3 length is 12 residues. The germline V gene has CDR1 ENHRY and CDR2 SYGVKD. Here the CDR3 reads CAMRDREWEQYF. CDR3 bases: TGTGCCATGAGAGACAGGGAGTGGGAGCAGTACTTC.

Turning to this clonotype: A much larger clone differs by one base, so this may be a read error. This rearrangement joins TRBV9 to TRBJ1-3, with D tentatively TRBD1 (5 bases). Trimming removed 3 bases at V and 11 bases at J, with 15 bases between. CDR1 is SGDLS, CDR2 YYNGEE, per germline. This CDR3 has 13 residues. DNA for the CDR3: TGTGCCAGCAGCGCAGAACACGGGGCTCCCATATATTTT. Its protein product is CASSAEHGAPIYF.

This clonotype was detected ten times or more. J is TRBJ2-1 and V is TRBV7-8; possibly TRBD1 or TRBD2 for D (5 bases each). Germline V gene sequence: CDR1 SGHVS, CDR2 FQNEAQ. This CDR3 has 13 amino acids. The V gene lost 11 bases and the J gene lost 10 bases, with 21 bases spanning the gap. This chain's CDR3 is CALGDTLGLEQFF. DNA of the CDR3: TGTGCCCTGGGGGATACCCTTGGTCTGGAGCAGTTCTTC. Variable domain in full (rest from reference TRBV7-8 and TRBJ2-1): GAGVSQSPRYKVAKRGQDVALRCDPISGHVSLFWYQQALGQGPEFLTYFQNEAQLDKSGLPSDRFFAERPEGSVSTLKIQRTQQEDSAVYLCALGDTLGLEQFFGPGTRLTVL.

The table lists this clonotype with many counts. V and J are TRBV5-1 and TRBJ2-3, with D tentatively TRBD2 (5 bases). The V end lost 7 bases, the J end lost 1 base, and 13 bases lay between the germline ends. CDR3 size: 14 residues. Germline V gene lookup returns CDR1 SGHRS and CDR2 YFSETQ. CDR3 residues: CASGQERRTDTQYF. CDR3 coding DNA: TGCGCCAGCGGCCAGGAGCGGCGCACAGATACGCAGTATTTT.

Ten or more counts support this clonotype. The V call is TRBV12-3 or TRBV12-4, the J call TRBJ1-2; a possible D gene is TRBD1 (6 bases). Trimming took off 6 bases at V and 4 bases at J, with 18 bases between the two ends. This CDR3 spans 15 amino acids. The CDR3 protein is CASSPTGQYIYGYTF. CDR3 sequence (DNA): TGTGCCAGCAGCCCAACAGGACAGTATATCTATGGCTACACCTTC.

This clonotype was seen repeatedly, ten times or more. The rearrangement links TRBV6-1 to TRBJ1-2, with D possibly TRBD1 on 6 matching bases. V lost 5 bases and J lost 5, with 18 bases in between. The CDR3 loop spans 15 amino acids. Germline values: CDR1 MNHNS, CDR2 SASEGT. The CDR3 DNA reads as TGTGCCAGCAGTAAAGTGGGGGGCCCTCTTTATGGCTACACCTTC. This encodes CASSKVGGPLYGYTF.

In its sample, this clonotype was seen many times. The chain employs TRBV7-6 and TRBJ2-3, with 12 positions matching TRBD1. The length of the CDR3 is 19 residues. CDR1 SGHVS and CDR2 FNYEAQ come from the germline V gene. With 5 bases clipped from V and 4 bases from J, the junction kept 16 bases outside the gene matches. The CDR3 is CASSPSAGTGGAVADTQYF. In nucleotides, the CDR3 is TGTGCCAGCAGCCCCAGCGCCGGGACAGGGGGCGCCGTAGCAGATACGCAGTATTTT.

Only a few counts were recorded for this clonotype. The J gene is TRBJ2-5, the V gene TRBV5-1, with 8 bases matching TRBD1. Trimming at V came to 3 bases and at J to 5 bases, leaving 6 bases not matched to a gene. The CDR3 totals 14 residues. Germline V gene sequence: CDR1 SGHRS, CDR2 YFSETQ. The CDR3 spells CASSSGQGRETQYF. The CDR3 DNA follows: TGCGCCAGCAGCTCCGGACAGGGCAGGGAGACCCAGTACTTC.

This clonotype has just a few counts. This chain connects TRBV7-2 to TRBJ2-7, with a tentative D call TRBD1 (6 bases). The CDR3 is 16 residues long. The V and J ends lost 4 bases and 0 bases respectively, with 16 bases between them. Germline V gives CDR1 SGHTA, CDR2 FQGNSA. CDR3 coding DNA: TGTGCCAGCAGCTCAAGGTCCGACAGGTTCTCCTACGAGCAGTACTTC. This sequence encodes CASSSRSDRFSYEQYF.

This clonotype was recorded at least ten times. This chain joins TRBV27 and TRBJ2-3, with D perhaps TRBD1 (6 bases). The length of the CDR3 is 15 residues. Per germline, CDR1 MNHEY and CDR2 SMNVEV (reference sequence). V lost 6 bases to trimming and J lost 0 bases, with 13 bases between them. The DNA for the CDR3 is TGTGCCAGCAGCGTGACAGGAGCTAGCACAGATACGCAGTATTTT. Translated, it gives CASSVTGASTDTQYF.

This clonotype was observed at least ten times. V gene TRBV7-9 combines with J gene TRBJ1-2; 10 bases match TRBD1. V trimming: 10 bases; J trimming: 7 bases; junction bases outside the gene matches: 6. Germline V gives CDR1 SEHNR, CDR2 FQNEAQ (reference sequence). The CDR3 is made up of 12 amino acids. The CDR3 sequence is CATPGTGVGYTF. Written as DNA, the CDR3 is TGTGCCACCCCCGGGACAGGGGTTGGCTACACCTTC.